These T cell receptor beta chains were read from a single sample in a study of OX40 agonist ivuxolimab in advanced cancers. Generated by immunoSEQ multiplex PCR, the TCRdb table keeps only in-frame clones and is missing some. This sample has tens of thousands of clones, with around nine tenths found just once. This specimen consisted of CD4+ or CD8+ T cells sorted from blood, obtained in a trial of the OX40 agonist ivuxolimab. These receptors were taken from an adult with an advanced solid tumor such as melanoma, head and neck, liver or kidney cancer. Both conserved end residues are part of each CDR3. A D gene is named only where the DNA matches it firmly. Only some rows state a clone size, as once, few, many or a class for expanded clones.

>.|.|TRBJ2-5|TRBV7-6
CASTQRARGETQYF
TGTGCCAGCACCCAGAGGGCCCGCGGAGAGACCCAGTACTTC
>TRBD2|.|TRBJ2-1|TRBV5-5
CASSLTSGLNNEQFF
TGTGCCAGCAGCCTCACTAGCGGGCTGAACAATGAGCAGTTCTTC
>.|.|TRBJ1-2|TRBV6-9
CASSYSNWGQDYGYTF
TGTGCCAGCAGTTATTCGAACTGGGGGCAAGACTATGGCTACACCTTC
>TRBD2|.|TRBJ2-7|TRBV2
CASSGTSVSYEQYF
TGTGCCAGCAGTGGGACTAGCGTTTCCTACGAGCAGTACTTC
>TRBD1|.|TRBJ1-3|TRBV6-6
CASSPTGGNTIYF
TGTGCCAGCAGCCCGACAGGGGGAAACACCATATATTTT
>TRBD2|.|TRBJ2-1|TRBV18
CASSLRSGGVYNEQFF
TGTGCCAGCTCGCTGCGGAGCGGGGGAGTCTACAATGAGCAGTTCTTC
>TRBD2|.|TRBJ2-3|TRBV5-4
CASSLDGRTTDTQYF
TGTGCCAGCAGCTTGGACGGGAGGACCACAGATACGCAGTATTTT
>.|.|TRBJ2-7|TRBV5-4
CASSLGGVSSLGEQYF
TGTGCCAGCAGCCTAGGAGGAGTATCTTCGTTGGGCGAGCAGTACTTC
>TRBD2|.|TRBJ2-7|TRBV4-1
CASSQVVAGLKHF
TGCGCCAGCAGCCAAGTGGTAGCGGGTTTGAAGCACTTC
>TRBD2|.|TRBJ2-5|TRBV5-4
CASTSGGAGETQYF
TGTGCCAGCACCTCCGGGGGGGCGGGAGAGACCCAGTACTTC
>TRBD2|.|TRBJ2-5|TRBV4-3
CASSQGVPAGGLETQYF
TGCGCCAGCAGCCAAGGGGTTCCAGCGGGGGGCCTGGAGACCCAGTACTTC
>TRBD2|once|TRBJ2-3|TRBV7-9
CASSTRTSNTDTQYF
TGTGCCAGCAGCACCAGGACTAGCAACACAGATACGCAGTATTTT
>.|.|TRBJ2-3|TRBV7-2
CASSFGQPGNTQYF
TGTGCCAGCAGCTTTGGGCAGCCGGGCAATACGCAGTATTTT
>TRBD1|.|TRBJ1-5|TRBV18
CASSPTGTGVSQPQHF
TGTGCCAGCTCACCAACCGGGACAGGGGTAAGTCAGCCCCAGCATTTT
>.|.|TRBJ2-4|TRBV6-1
CASKVLEGAKNIQYF
TGTGCCAGCAAAGTTCTAGAAGGGGCCAAAAACATTCAGTACTTC
>TRBD1|few|TRBJ1-1|TRBV13
CASGGGYTEAFF
TGTGCCAGCGGAGGGGGCTATACTGAAGCTTTCTTT
>TRBD2|.|TRBJ2-5|TRBV19
CASSIDGGETQYF
TGTGCCAGTAGTATAGACGGGGGGGAGACCCAGTACTTC
>.|.|TRBJ2-5|TRBV23-1
CAGQIVPIRTAQETQYF
TGCGCCGGGCAGATCGTTCCGATCAGGACAGCCCAAGAGACCCAGTACTTC
>TRBD1|.|TRBJ1-2|TRBV28
CASRSLGQLNYGYTF
TGTGCCAGCAGATCTTTGGGACAGTTAAACTATGGCTACACCTTC
>.|.|TRBJ2-3|TRBV21-1
CASSSTAERGSQYF
TGTGCCAGCAGCTCGACGGCCGAACGGGGTTCGCAGTATTTT
>.|.|TRBJ2-7|TRBV19
CASSRGLLKEQYF
TGTGCCAGTAGTAGGGGACTCCTTAAGGAGCAGTACTTC
>TRBD2|.|TRBJ2-1|TRBV29-1
CSVNRGGAFEQFF
TGCAGCGTTAACCGCGGGGGGGCCTTTGAGCAGTTCTTC